Detailed here is one T cell receptor (beta chain). The antigen is unknown. These data originate in a study of T cell responses to AZD1222 COVID-19 vaccine. Second doses were pooled across both intervals (about 4 or about 12 weeks). General observations from the study: Most donors were white British and more were female, and clonal diversity was possibly underestimated.

The CDR3 is 15 amino acids. Germline values: CDR1 SNHLY, CDR2 FYNNEI. Trimming removed 11 bases from V and 0 bases from J, with 16 bases in between. Here immunoSEQ multiplex PCR was the method, and the copy in TCRdb shows in-frame clones only, minus some. The sample comprises about 94,000 clones, 85% of which are singletons, and roughly 4.7% rests with the top ten. The chain links TRBV2 to TRBJ1-4, with D possibly being TRBD1 (6 bases). This clonotype was obtained from an adult who received the AZD1222 COVID-19 vaccine. The material was peripheral blood, obtained 28 days after the second AZD1222 dose. For the CDR3, the DNA is TGTGCCTCCACAGGGTTCGGGGCAACTAATGAAAAACTGTTTTTT. Encoded protein: CASTGFGATNEKLFF.